This TCR beta chain originates from a study of blood T cell repertoires in COVID-19. The CDR3 is made up of 18 amino acids. V shed 2 bases, J shed 3 bases, and the junction held 6 bases outside the gene matches. CDR1 and CDR2 from the germline V gene are MNHEY and SMNVEV (reference sequence). Profiled with immunoSEQ multiplex PCR; TCRdb holds only in-frame clones, not every one. This sample yields 75,000 to 95,000 clones, of which 85% to 90% are seen a single time; approximately 1% belongs to the top ten. The J gene is TRBJ2-6, the V gene TRBV27, with 11 positions matching TRBD2. This TCR derives from a human donor in a cohort sampled during active COVID-19. The sequenced sample consisted of peripheral blood. CDR3 sequence: CASSLSGSGRVGANVLTF. The CDR3 DNA follows: TGTGCCAGCAGTTTAAGCGGTAGCGGGAGGGTTGGGGCCAACGTCCTGACTTTC.